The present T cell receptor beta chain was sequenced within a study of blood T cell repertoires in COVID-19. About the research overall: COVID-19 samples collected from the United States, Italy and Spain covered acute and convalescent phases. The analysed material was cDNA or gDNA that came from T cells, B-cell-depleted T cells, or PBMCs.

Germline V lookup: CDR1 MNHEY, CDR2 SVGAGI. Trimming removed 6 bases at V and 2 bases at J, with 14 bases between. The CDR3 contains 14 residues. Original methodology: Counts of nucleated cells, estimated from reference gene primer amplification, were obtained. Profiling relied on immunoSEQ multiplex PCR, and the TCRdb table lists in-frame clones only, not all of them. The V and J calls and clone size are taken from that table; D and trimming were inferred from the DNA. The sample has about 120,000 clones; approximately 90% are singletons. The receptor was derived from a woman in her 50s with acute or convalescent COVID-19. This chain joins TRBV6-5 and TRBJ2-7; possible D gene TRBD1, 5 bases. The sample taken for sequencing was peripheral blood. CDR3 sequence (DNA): TGTGCCAGCAGCAAAGGCGGACACACCTACGAGCAGTACTTC. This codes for CASSKGGHTYEQYF.